This T cell receptor beta chain came from a study of shared clonotypes between healthy human individuals. On this clone: It may be a read error: a sequence one base away is much more abundant.

Unsorted PBMC samples were amplified in replicate PCRs containing about 300 ng DNA, 25,000 to 35,000 T cell genomes. In the original workflow: Quality scores were absent from the junction-only immunoSEQ sequences, so filtering differed. The table came from immunoSEQ multiplex PCR; TCRdb's copy has only in-frame clones and leaves some out. That table is the source of V, J and clone size, and D and trimming were worked out from the DNA. Altogether about half a million clones are present, less than 80% being singletons, with the ten largest covering less than 15%. Samples left unsorted employed tens of millions of PBMCs for genomic DNA. CDR1 is SGHRS, CDR2 YFSETQ, per germline. The CDR3 covers 11 residues.

Source material: PBMCs. The sequence was collected from a woman aged 40-49 years in good health. Some clones in this sample may be carry-over from other donors' samples. The chain couples TRBV5-1 to TRBJ2-7, with D uncertain. The CDR3 loop is CASSLNYEKYF. The DNA for the CDR3 is TGCGCCAGCAGCTTAAACTACGAGAAGTACTTC. The variable domain in full, with the rest retrieved from reference TRBV5-1 and TRBJ2-7, is KAGVTQTPRYLIKTRGQQVTLSCSPISGHRSVSWYQQTPGQGLQFLFEYFSETQRNKGNFPGRFSGRQFSNSRSEMNVSTLELGDSALYLCASSLNYEKYFGPGTRLTVT.